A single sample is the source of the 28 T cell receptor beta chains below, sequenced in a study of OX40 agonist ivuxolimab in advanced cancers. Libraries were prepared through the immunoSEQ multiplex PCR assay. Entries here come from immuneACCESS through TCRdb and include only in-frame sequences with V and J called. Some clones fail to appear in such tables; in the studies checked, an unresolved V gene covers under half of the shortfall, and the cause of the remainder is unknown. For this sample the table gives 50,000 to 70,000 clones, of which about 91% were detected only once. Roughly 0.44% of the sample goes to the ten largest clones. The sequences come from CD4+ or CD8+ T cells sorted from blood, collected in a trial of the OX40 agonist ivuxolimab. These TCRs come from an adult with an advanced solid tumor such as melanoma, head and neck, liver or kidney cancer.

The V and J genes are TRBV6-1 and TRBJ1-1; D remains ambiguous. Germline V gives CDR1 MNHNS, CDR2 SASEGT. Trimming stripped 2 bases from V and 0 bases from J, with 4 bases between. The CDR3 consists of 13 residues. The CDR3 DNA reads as TGTGCCAGCAGTGAATTCGTGAACACTGAAGCTTTCTTT. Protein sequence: CASSEFVNTEAFF.

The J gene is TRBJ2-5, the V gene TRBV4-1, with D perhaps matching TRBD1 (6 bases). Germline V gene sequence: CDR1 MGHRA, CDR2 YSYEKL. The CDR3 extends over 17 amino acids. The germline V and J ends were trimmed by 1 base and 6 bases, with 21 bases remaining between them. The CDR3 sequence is CASSQGLGQIDQKTQYF. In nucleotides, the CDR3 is TGCGCCAGCAGCCAAGGTCTCGGACAGATCGATCAGAAGACCCAGTACTTC.

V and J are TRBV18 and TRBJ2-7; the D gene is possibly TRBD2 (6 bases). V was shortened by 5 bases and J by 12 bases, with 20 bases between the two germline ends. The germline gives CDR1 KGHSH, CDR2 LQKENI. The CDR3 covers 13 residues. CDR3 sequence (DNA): TGTGCCAGCTCAGCCGGGGACTTACATCCGGGGTACTTC. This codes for CASSAGDLHPGYF.

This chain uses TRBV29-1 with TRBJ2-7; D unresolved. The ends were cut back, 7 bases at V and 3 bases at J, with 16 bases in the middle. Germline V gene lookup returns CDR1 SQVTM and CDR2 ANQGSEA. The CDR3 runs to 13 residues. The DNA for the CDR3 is TGCAGCGCCGAATTTGCAGGCCGCTACGAGCAGTACTTC. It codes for CSAEFAGRYEQYF.

The CDR3 reads CASSPQGGRSYNEQFF. The CDR3 nucleotides read TGTGCCAGTTCCCCCCAGGGGGGTAGGTCCTACAATGAGCAGTTCTTC. The chain carries TRBV19 and TRBJ2-1; TRBD1 might be the D (7 bases). The CDR3 is 16 residues long. Germline CDR1 and CDR2: LNHDA and SQIVND (reference sequence). Trimming removed 8 bases from V and 1 base from J, with 18 bases in between.

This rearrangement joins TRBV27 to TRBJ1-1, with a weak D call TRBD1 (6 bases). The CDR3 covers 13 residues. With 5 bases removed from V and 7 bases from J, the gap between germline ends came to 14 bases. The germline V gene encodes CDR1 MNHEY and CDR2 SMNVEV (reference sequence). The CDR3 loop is CASSRTGPGEAFF. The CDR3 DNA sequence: TGTGCCAGCAGTCGAACAGGGCCGGGTGAAGCTTTCTTT.

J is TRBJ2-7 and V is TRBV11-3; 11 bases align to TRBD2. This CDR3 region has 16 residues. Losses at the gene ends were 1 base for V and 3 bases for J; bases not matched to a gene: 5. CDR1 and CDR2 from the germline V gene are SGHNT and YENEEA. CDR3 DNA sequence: TGTGCCAGCAGCTTAGGCACTAGCGGGAGAGGCTACGAGCAGTACTTC. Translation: CASSLGTSGRGYEQYF.

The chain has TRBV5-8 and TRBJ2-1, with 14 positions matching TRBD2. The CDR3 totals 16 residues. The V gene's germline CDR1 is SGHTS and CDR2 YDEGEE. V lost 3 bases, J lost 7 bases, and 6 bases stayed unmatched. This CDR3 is CASSSPGLAGVNEQFF. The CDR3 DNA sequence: TGTGCCAGCAGCTCCCCGGGACTAGCGGGAGTTAATGAGCAGTTCTTC.

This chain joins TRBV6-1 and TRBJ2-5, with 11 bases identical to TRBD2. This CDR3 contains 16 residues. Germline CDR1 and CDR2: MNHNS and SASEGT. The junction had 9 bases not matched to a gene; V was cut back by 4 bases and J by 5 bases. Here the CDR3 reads CASSGVSGRARETQYF. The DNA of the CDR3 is TGTGCCAGCAGTGGGGTTAGCGGGAGGGCCCGGGAGACCCAGTACTTC.

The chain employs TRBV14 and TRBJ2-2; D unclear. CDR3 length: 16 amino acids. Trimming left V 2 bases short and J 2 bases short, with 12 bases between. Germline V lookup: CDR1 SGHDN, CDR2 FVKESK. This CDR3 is CASSQQATINTGELFF. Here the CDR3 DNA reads TGTGCCAGCAGCCAACAGGCTACGATAAACACCGGGGAGCTGTTTTTT.

In nucleotides, the CDR3 is TGTGCTAGTGGTTTGGTGCCGCTGGGAGAGGGCTACACCTTC. It yields the protein CASGLVPLGEGYTF. The gene calls are TRBV12-5 and TRBJ1-2; D gene unclear. The CDR3 loop spans 14 amino acids. Trimming took 0 bases from V and 8 from J, leaving 13 bases between them. Germline V gives CDR1 LGHNT, CDR2 FRNRAP.

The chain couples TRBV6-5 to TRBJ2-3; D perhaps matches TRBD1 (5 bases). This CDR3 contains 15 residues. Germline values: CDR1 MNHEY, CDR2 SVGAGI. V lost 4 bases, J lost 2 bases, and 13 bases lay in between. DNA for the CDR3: TGTGCCAGCAGTTCACGGACATCTTACACAGATACGCAGTATTTT. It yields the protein CASSSRTSYTDTQYF.

CDR3 DNA sequence: TGTGCCAGCAGCCCCCCGGGGCCCCAACATTATGGCTACACCTTC. It yields the protein CASSPPGPQHYGYTF. V is TRBV25-1 and J is TRBJ1-2; D may be TRBD1 (5 bases). V shed 6 bases and J shed 5 bases, with 19 bases lying between them. The CDR3 is made up of 15 amino acids. Germline CDR1 and CDR2: MGHDK and SYGVNS.

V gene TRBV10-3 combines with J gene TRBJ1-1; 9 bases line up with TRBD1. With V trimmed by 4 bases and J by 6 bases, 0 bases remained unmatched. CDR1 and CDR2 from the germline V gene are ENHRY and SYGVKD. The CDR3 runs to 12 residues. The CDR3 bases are TGTGCCATCAGTGGGACAGGGGCTGAAGCTTTCTTT. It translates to CAISGTGAEAFF.

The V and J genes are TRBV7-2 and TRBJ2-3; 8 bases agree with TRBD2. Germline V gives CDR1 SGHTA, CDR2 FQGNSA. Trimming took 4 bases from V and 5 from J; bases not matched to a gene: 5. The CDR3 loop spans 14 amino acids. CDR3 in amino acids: CASSSGGPKDTQYF. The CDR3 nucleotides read TGTGCCAGCAGCTCGGGAGGGCCGAAAGATACGCAGTATTTT.

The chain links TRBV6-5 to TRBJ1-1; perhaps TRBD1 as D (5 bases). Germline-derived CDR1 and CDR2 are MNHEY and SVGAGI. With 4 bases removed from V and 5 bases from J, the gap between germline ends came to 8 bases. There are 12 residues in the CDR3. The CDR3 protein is CASSSGGTEAFF. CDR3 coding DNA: TGTGCCAGCAGTTCCGGGGGGACTGAAGCTTTCTTT.

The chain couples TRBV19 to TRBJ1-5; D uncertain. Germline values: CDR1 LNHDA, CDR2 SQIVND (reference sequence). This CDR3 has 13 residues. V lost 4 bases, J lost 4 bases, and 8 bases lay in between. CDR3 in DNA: TGTGCCAGTAGTAGAGGAGTGAATCAGCCCCAGCATTTT. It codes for CASSRGVNQPQHF.

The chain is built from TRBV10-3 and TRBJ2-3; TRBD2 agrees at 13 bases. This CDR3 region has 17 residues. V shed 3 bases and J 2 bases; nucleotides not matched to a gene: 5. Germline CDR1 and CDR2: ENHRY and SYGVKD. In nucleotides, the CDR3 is TGTGCCATCAGTGACCCGGGACTAGCGGGGCCCACAGATACGCAGTATTTT. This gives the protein CAISDPGLAGPTDTQYF.

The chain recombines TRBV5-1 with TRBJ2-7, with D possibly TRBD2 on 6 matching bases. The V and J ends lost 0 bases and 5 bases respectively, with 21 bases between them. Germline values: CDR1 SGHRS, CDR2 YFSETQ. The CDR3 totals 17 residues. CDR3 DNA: TGCGCCAGCAGCTTGGGGGTGTCACTCCGGGAGATGAACGAGCAGTACTTC. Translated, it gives CASSLGVSLREMNEQYF.

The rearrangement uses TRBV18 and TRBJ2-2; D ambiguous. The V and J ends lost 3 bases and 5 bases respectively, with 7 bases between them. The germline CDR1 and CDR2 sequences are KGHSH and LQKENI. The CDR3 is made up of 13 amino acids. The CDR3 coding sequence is TGTGCCAGCTCACCCCGGCTGACCGGGGAGCTGTTTTTT. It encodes CASSPRLTGELFF.

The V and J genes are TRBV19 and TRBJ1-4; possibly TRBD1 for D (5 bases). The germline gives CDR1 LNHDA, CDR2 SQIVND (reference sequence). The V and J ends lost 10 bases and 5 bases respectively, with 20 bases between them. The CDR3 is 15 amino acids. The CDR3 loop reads CATQSSGTGNEKLFF. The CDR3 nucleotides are TGTGCCACTCAATCCTCCGGGACGGGAAATGAAAAACTGTTTTTT. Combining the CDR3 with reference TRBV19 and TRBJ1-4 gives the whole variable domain DGGITQSPKYLFRKEGQNVTLSCEQNLNHDAMYWYRQDPGQGLRLIYYSQIVNDFQKGDIAEGYSVSREKKESFPLTVTSAQKNPTAFYLCATQSSGTGNEKLFFGSGTQLSVL.

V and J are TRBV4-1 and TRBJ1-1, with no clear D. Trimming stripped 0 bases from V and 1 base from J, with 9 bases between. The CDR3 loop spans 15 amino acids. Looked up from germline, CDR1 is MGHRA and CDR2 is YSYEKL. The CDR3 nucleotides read TGCGCCAGCAGCCAAGATTCACAGAGGAACACTGAAGCTTTCTTT. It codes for CASSQDSQRNTEAFF.

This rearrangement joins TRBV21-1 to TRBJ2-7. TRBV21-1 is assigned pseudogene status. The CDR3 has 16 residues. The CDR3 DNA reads TGTGCCAGCAGCAAAGAGGCAGGGGGGGTCGTGCACGAGCAGTACTTC. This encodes CASSKEAGGVVHEQYF.

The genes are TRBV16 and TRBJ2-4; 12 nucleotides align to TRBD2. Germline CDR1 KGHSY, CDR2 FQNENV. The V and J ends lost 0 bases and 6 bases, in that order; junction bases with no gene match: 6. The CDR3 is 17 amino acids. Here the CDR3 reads CASSQSLLAGGINIQYF. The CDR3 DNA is TGTGCCAGCAGCCAATCGTTGCTAGCGGGAGGGATAAACATTCAGTACTTC.

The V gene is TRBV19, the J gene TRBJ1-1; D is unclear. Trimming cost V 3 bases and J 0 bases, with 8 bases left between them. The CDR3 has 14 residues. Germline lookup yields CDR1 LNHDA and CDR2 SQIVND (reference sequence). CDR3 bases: TGTGCCAGTAGTATGGGTTCCGTGAACACTGAAGCTTTCTTT. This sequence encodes CASSMGSVNTEAFF.

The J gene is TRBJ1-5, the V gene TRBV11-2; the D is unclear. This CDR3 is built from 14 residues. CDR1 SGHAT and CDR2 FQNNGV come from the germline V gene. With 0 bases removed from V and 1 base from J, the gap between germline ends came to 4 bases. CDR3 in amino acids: CASSLDWSNQPQHF. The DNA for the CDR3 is TGTGCCAGCAGCTTAGATTGGAGCAATCAGCCCCAGCATTTT. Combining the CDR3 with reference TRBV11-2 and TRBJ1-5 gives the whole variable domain EAGVAQSPRYKIIEKRQSVAFWCNPISGHATLYWYQQILGQGPKLLIQFQNNGVVDDSQLPKDRFSAERLKGVDSTLKIQPAKLEDSAVYLCASSLDWSNQPQHFGDGTRLSIL.

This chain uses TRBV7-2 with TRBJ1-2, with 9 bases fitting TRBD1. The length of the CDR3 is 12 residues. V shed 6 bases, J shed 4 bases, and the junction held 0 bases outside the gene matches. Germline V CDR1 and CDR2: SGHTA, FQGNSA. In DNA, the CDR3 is TGTGCCAGCAGGACAGGGGGCTATGGCTACACCTTC. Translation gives CASRTGGYGYTF.

The DNA of the CDR3 is TGTGCCAGCAGCCTCGACAGCGCGGGCGGTCGCGAGCAGTACTTC. Protein sequence: CASSLDSAGGREQYF. The V gene is TRBV5-4, the J gene TRBJ2-7, with D perhaps matching TRBD1 or TRBD2 (5 bases each). Germline CDR1 is SGHNT and CDR2 is YYREEE (reference sequence). Trimming removed 4 bases at V and 6 bases at J, with 20 bases between. This CDR3 is 15 amino acids long.